The 30 T cell receptor beta chains presented below share a single source sample, sequenced in a study of graft-versus-host responses after intestinal transplantation. The protocol was immunoSEQ multiplex PCR, while the TCRdb copy is restricted to in-frame clones and leaves out a portion. The data contain approximately 92,000 clones, about 89% of them singletons. Their antigens are not known. This specimen consisted of unstimulated CD8+ T cells sorted from spleen or lymph node cells, obtained before intestinal transplant. These TCRs come from a human donor who received an intestinal transplant.

Of note for this clone: Other DNA sequences of this sample code for an identical CDR3. This sequence joins TRBV19 and TRBJ1-5, with D tentatively TRBD1 (6 bases). V shed 0 bases and J shed 6 bases, with 15 bases lying between them. Per the germline V gene, CDR1 is LNHDA and CDR2 is SQIVND (reference sequence). The CDR3 is 16 residues long. The chain's CDR3 is CASSIDRGGAIQPQHF. In DNA, the CDR3 is TGTGCCAGTAGTATAGATCGGGGGGGGGCGATTCAGCCCCAGCATTTT.

This clone was detected a few times. The chain joins TRBV6-1 to TRBJ1-5, with 7 bases lining up with TRBD1. The germline V gene has CDR1 MNHNS and CDR2 SASEGT. V trimming: 5 bases; J trimming: 7 bases; junction bases outside the gene matches: 11. The CDR3 is 15 amino acids. DNA for the CDR3: TGTGCCAGCAGTACCTCACAGGGGAGTCGGCAGCCCCAGCATTTT. It encodes CASSTSQGSRQPQHF.

The J gene is TRBJ1-5, the V gene TRBV19, with 10 bases lining up with TRBD1. This CDR3 has 14 residues. The germline CDR1 and CDR2 sequences are LNHDA and SQIVND (reference sequence). V trimming: 5 bases; J trimming: 8 bases; junction bases outside the gene matches: 6. The CDR3 DNA sequence: TGTGCCAGTAGTGCCGGACAGGGGGGGGAGCCCCAGCATTTT. This gives the protein CASSAGQGGEPQHF.

The V call is TRBV2, the J call TRBJ2-7, with a weak D call TRBD1 (5 bases). The germline V gene has CDR1 SNHLY and CDR2 FYNNEI. The V gene lost 7 bases and the J gene lost 3 bases, with 13 bases spanning the gap. This CDR3 contains 13 residues. The CDR3 sequence is CASKTGPRYEQYF. As DNA, the CDR3 is TGTGCCAGCAAAACAGGACCACGCTACGAGCAGTACTTC. Full variable domain (rest looked up from reference TRBV2 and TRBJ2-7): EPEVTQTPSHQVTQMGQEVILRCVPISNHLYFYWYRQILGQKVEFLVSFYNNEISEKSEIFDDQFSVERPDGSNFTLKIRSTKLEDSAMYFCASKTGPRYEQYFGPGTRLTVT.

The chain has TRBV6-1 and TRBJ2-7, with TRBD1 as a possible D gene (7 bases). The V gene lost 5 bases and the J gene lost 2 bases, with 10 bases spanning the gap. CDR1 is MNHNS, CDR2 SASEGT, per germline. The CDR3 runs 13 residues. The CDR3 is CASSLRGAYEQYF. Here the CDR3 DNA reads TGTGCCAGCAGTCTCAGGGGGGCCTACGAGCAGTACTTC.

The chain recombines TRBV16 with TRBJ2-1; D is unclear. Germline V lookup: CDR1 KGHSY, CDR2 FQNENV. V lost 4 bases and J 5 bases, leaving 9 bases between the germline ends. CDR3 length: 13 residues. CDR3 coding DNA: TGTGCCAGCAGCCCATTCCTAGACAATGAGCAGTTCTTC. It yields the protein CASSPFLDNEQFF.

The genes are TRBV6-1 and TRBJ2-1; D gene uncertain. The CDR3 consists of 13 residues. The ends were cut back, 6 bases at V and 5 bases at J, with 11 bases in the middle. The germline gives CDR1 MNHNS, CDR2 SASEGT. CDR3 loop: CASRRSWDNEQFF. The CDR3 DNA reads TGTGCCAGCAGGAGGAGTTGGGACAATGAGCAGTTCTTC.

The V gene is TRBV2, the J gene TRBJ2-1, with D possibly being TRBD1 (5 bases). CDR1 SNHLY and CDR2 FYNNEI come from the germline V gene. Trimming took off 8 bases at V and 3 bases at J, with 14 bases between the two ends. There are 14 residues in the CDR3. DNA for the CDR3: TGTGCCAGCTCAGGGCCAGGCGGCTACAATGAGCAGTTCTTC. Its translation: CASSGPGGYNEQFF.

V usage is TRBV5-4 and J usage is TRBJ2-3; 11 nucleotides agree with TRBD2. The CDR3 loop spans 13 amino acids. Per the germline V gene, CDR1 is SGHNT and CDR2 is YYREEE (reference sequence). The CDR3 DNA reads TGTGTAACGACTAGCGGGAACAGGGATACGCAGTATTTT. Translated: CVTTSGNRDTQYF. The full variable domain, its missing parts supplied by reference TRBV5-4 and TRBJ2-3, is ETGVTQSPTHLIKTRGQQVTLRCSSQSGHNTVSWYQQALGQGPQFIFQYYREEENGRGNFPPRFSGLQFPNYSSELNVNALELDDSALYLCVTTSGNRDTQYFGPGTRLTVL.

The chain recombines TRBV19 with TRBJ2-3; D not certain. The CDR3 is 15 residues long. V was clipped by 4 bases and J by 2 bases, with 13 bases between them. From germline, CDR1 is LNHDA and CDR2 SQIVND (reference sequence). CDR3 sequence reads: CASSNSYLHTDTQYF. In DNA, the CDR3 is TGTGCCAGTAGTAACAGTTATCTTCACACAGATACGCAGTATTTT.

This clone was counted a single time. The chain recombines TRBV19 with TRBJ1-2; 9 bases are a match to TRBD1. The CDR3 is made up of 17 amino acids. Looked up from germline, CDR1 is LNHDA and CDR2 is SQIVND (reference sequence). Trimming removed 8 bases from V and 7 bases from J; junction bases left unmatched: 20. The CDR3 protein is CASLGTGGWDFVSGYTF. CDR3 DNA: TGTGCCAGTTTAGGCACAGGGGGCTGGGATTTTGTTTCTGGCTACACCTTC.

The J gene is TRBJ2-3, the V gene TRBV11-2, with a tentative D call TRBD2 (6 bases). Germline assignment: CDR1 SGHAT and CDR2 FQNNGV. Trimming removed 0 bases at V and 8 bases at J, with 9 bases between. This CDR3 contains 13 residues. CDR3 loop: CASSLEMGGTQYF. Written as DNA, the CDR3 is TGTGCCAGCAGCTTAGAGATGGGGGGTACGCAGTATTTT.

This chain connects TRBV7-9 to TRBJ1-2; D gene ambiguous. The CDR3 has 14 residues. With 2 bases removed from V and 6 bases from J, the gap between germline ends came to 13 bases. Per the germline V gene, CDR1 is SEHNR and CDR2 is FQNEAQ (reference sequence). The CDR3 here is CASSLKVGVDGYTF. The CDR3 DNA is TGTGCCAGCAGCTTAAAGGTTGGGGTAGATGGCTACACCTTC. The entire variable domain, with the rest obtained from reference TRBV7-9 and TRBJ1-2, is as follows: DTGVSQNPRHKITKRGQNVTFRCDPISEHNRLYWYRQTLGQGPEFLTYFQNEAQLEKSRLLSDRFSAERPKGSFSTLEIQRTEQGDSAMYLCASSLKVGVDGYTFGSGTRLTVV.

Remarks on this clone: Other DNA sequences in the sample encode the same CDR3. The V and J genes are TRBV27 and TRBJ1-1; 7 bases fit TRBD1. The V gene's germline CDR1 is MNHEY and CDR2 SMNVEV (reference sequence). V dropped 2 bases and J dropped 3; count of bases not matched to a gene: 9. CDR3 length equals 16 residues. This CDR3 reads CASSLGGRGLHTEAFF. DNA for the CDR3: TGTGCCAGCAGTTTAGGGGGGAGGGGGCTGCACACTGAAGCTTTCTTT.

The chain carries TRBV30 and TRBJ2-3; D possibly corresponds to TRBD2 (6 bases). Per the germline V gene, CDR1 is GTSNPN and CDR2 is SVGIG (reference sequence). This CDR3 region has 15 residues. Trimming pared 5 bases from V and 0 bases from J, leaving 15 bases between. CDR3 in DNA: TGTGCCTGGTGGGGGGACTGGTCTAGCACAGATACGCAGTATTTT. Translating gives CAWWGDWSSTDTQYF.

The CDR3: CASSVAGRSSYNEQFF. The CDR3 DNA is TGTGCCAGCAGCGTAGCCGGAAGGAGCTCCTACAATGAGCAGTTCTTC. The chain employs TRBV9 and TRBJ2-1; unclear D gene. Germline CDR1 SGDLS, CDR2 YYNGEE. V lost 0 bases and J lost 0, with 10 bases in between. The CDR3 is 16 amino acids. Together with reference TRBV9 and TRBJ2-1, the CDR3 gives the full variable domain: DSGVTQTPKHLITATGQRVTLRCSPRSGDLSVYWYQQSLDQGLQFLIQYYNGEERAKGNILERFSAQQFPDLHSELNLSSLELGDSALYFCASSVAGRSSYNEQFFGPGTRLTVL.

The chain couples TRBV6-5 to TRBJ2-6, with D hard to call. CDR1 and CDR2 (germline): MNHEY, SVGAGI. The CDR3 extends over 14 amino acids. V was shortened by 4 bases and J by 0 bases, with 4 bases between the two germline ends. The CDR3 DNA reads as TGTGCCAGCAGTTGGTCCTCTGGGGCCAACGTCCTGACTTTC. Translated: CASSWSSGANVLTF.

The V gene is TRBV5-4, the J gene TRBJ2-2; 11 bases are a match to TRBD2. Trimming took 0 bases from V and 3 from J; bases not matched to a gene: 4. The CDR3 runs 17 residues. The germline V gene has CDR1 SGHNT and CDR2 YYREEE (reference sequence). The CDR3 nucleotides are TGTGCCAGCAGCTTGGACCTAGCGGGGGGTCACACCGGGGAGCTGTTTTTT. This gives the protein CASSLDLAGGHTGELFF.

The chain combines TRBV2 with TRBJ1-2; 7 bases match TRBD1. Per the germline V gene, CDR1 is SNHLY and CDR2 is FYNNEI. This CDR3 has 15 residues. The ends lost 5 bases at V and 4 bases at J; junction bases unmatched: 10. The CDR3, as DNA: TGTGCCAGCAGTCATCCGGGACAGCGGGCCTATGGCTACACCTTC. This sequence encodes CASSHPGQRAYGYTF.

The V call is TRBV11-2, the J call TRBJ2-7, with a tentative D call TRBD2 (5 bases). The length of the CDR3 is 14 residues. Trimming took 2 bases from V and 0 from J, leaving 8 bases between them. Germline V gene sequence: CDR1 SGHAT, CDR2 FQNNGV. The chain's CDR3 is CASSLTGNSYEQYF. Written as DNA, the CDR3 is TGTGCCAGCAGCTTAACGGGGAACTCCTACGAGCAGTACTTC.

V usage is TRBV29-1 and J usage is TRBJ1-2; TRBD1 agrees at 7 bases. The CDR3 length is 12 residues. Trimming cost V 6 bases and J 7 bases; bases outside gene matches: 8. Germline V gene data show CDR1 as SQVTM and CDR2 as ANQGSEA. CDR3 amino acids: CSVSGTVPGYTF. The CDR3, as DNA: TGCAGCGTGTCCGGGACAGTCCCTGGCTACACCTTC.

This clone was detected once. The rearrangement links TRBV5-1 to TRBJ2-7, with 7 bases fitting TRBD1. CDR1 is SGHRS, CDR2 YFSETQ, per germline. Unmatched junction bases numbered 10, after V lost 4 bases and J lost 3 bases. This CDR3 is built from 15 residues. CDR3 sequence: CASSLTGTADYEQYF. The DNA for the CDR3 is TGCGCCAGCAGCCTAACCGGGACAGCCGACTACGAGCAGTACTTC.

The V gene is TRBV21-1, the J gene TRBJ2-2; TRBD1, the table's D call, was not compared with the DNA. TRBV21-1 is classified as a pseudogene. This CDR3 is built from 17 residues. CDR3 amino acids: CASSPYRGQGNTGELFF. The CDR3 nucleotides read TGTGCCAGCAGCCCATACCGGGGACAGGGAAACACCGGGGAGCTGTTTTTT.

The chain links TRBV5-6 to TRBJ2-2; D could derive from TRBD1 or TRBD2 (6 bases each). CDR3 length: 18 amino acids. Looked up from germline, CDR1 is SGHDT and CDR2 is YYEEEE. V gave up 4 bases and J gave up 0 bases, with 19 bases separating them. CDR3 bases: TGTGCCAGCAGCGATAACCGGAGGGGGAGATCGAACACCGGGGAGCTGTTTTTT. This gives the protein CASSDNRRGRSNTGELFF.

The rearrangement joins TRBV25-1 to TRBJ1-2; D uncertain. V lost 7 bases and J lost 2, with 14 bases in between. Germline CDR1 is MGHDK and CDR2 is SYGVNS. CDR3 length: 14 amino acids. In nucleotides, the CDR3 is TGTGCCAGCACAAGTTGGAGTTCGAACTATGGCTACACCTTC. Translation gives CASTSWSSNYGYTF.

The CDR3 sequence is CASSGDTQYF. CDR3 coding DNA: TGTGCCAGCAGCGGCGATACGCAGTATTTT. This chain uses TRBV9 with TRBJ2-3; no definite D call. Per the germline V gene, CDR1 is SGDLS and CDR2 is YYNGEE. V lost 3 bases and J lost 6, with 2 bases in between. The CDR3 sequence is 10 residues long. The complete variable domain, with remaining parts taken from reference TRBV9 and TRBJ2-3, reads DSGVTQTPKHLITATGQRVTLRCSPRSGDLSVYWYQQSLDQGLQFLIQYYNGEERAKGNILERFSAQQFPDLHSELNLSSLELGDSALYFCASSGDTQYFGPGTRLTVL.

The V call is TRBV5-1, the J call TRBJ2-5, with 7 bases that match TRBD1. The trim removed 4 bases at V and 1 base at J, leaving 7 bases unmatched. The CDR3 covers 15 residues. The germline V gene encodes CDR1 SGHRS and CDR2 YFSETQ. The CDR3 spells CASSPWDSLQETQYF. In nucleotides, the CDR3 is TGCGCCAGCAGCCCCTGGGACAGCCTCCAAGAGACCCAGTACTTC.

This rearrangement joins TRBV6-1 to TRBJ1-5; tentatively, D is TRBD1 (5 bases). V lost 5 bases, J lost 4 bases, and 9 bases lay in between. CDR3 size: 13 residues. Germline V gene data show CDR1 as MNHNS and CDR2 as SASEGT. The CDR3 region is CASSSTENQPQHF. In nucleotides, the CDR3 is TGTGCCAGCAGTTCGACAGAGAATCAGCCCCAGCATTTT.

This chain uses TRBV28 with TRBJ2-7, with 11 bases fitting TRBD2. This CDR3 spans 14 amino acids. The trim removed 6 bases at V and 0 bases at J, leaving 1 base unmatched. Germline V gene data show CDR1 as MDHEN and CDR2 as SYDVKM. The CDR3 protein is CASRGLAASYEQYF. CDR3 DNA: TGTGCCAGCAGGGGACTAGCGGCCTCCTACGAGCAGTACTTC.

V is TRBV2 and J is TRBJ2-7; D assignment may be TRBD1 or TRBD2 (5 bases each). The V and J ends lost 2 bases and 2 bases respectively, with 10 bases between them. Germline lookup yields CDR1 SNHLY and CDR2 FYNNEI. This CDR3 contains 14 residues. DNA for the CDR3: TGTGCCAGCAGTGAATCAGGGACGACCTACGAGCAGTACTTC. It encodes CASSESGTTYEQYF.